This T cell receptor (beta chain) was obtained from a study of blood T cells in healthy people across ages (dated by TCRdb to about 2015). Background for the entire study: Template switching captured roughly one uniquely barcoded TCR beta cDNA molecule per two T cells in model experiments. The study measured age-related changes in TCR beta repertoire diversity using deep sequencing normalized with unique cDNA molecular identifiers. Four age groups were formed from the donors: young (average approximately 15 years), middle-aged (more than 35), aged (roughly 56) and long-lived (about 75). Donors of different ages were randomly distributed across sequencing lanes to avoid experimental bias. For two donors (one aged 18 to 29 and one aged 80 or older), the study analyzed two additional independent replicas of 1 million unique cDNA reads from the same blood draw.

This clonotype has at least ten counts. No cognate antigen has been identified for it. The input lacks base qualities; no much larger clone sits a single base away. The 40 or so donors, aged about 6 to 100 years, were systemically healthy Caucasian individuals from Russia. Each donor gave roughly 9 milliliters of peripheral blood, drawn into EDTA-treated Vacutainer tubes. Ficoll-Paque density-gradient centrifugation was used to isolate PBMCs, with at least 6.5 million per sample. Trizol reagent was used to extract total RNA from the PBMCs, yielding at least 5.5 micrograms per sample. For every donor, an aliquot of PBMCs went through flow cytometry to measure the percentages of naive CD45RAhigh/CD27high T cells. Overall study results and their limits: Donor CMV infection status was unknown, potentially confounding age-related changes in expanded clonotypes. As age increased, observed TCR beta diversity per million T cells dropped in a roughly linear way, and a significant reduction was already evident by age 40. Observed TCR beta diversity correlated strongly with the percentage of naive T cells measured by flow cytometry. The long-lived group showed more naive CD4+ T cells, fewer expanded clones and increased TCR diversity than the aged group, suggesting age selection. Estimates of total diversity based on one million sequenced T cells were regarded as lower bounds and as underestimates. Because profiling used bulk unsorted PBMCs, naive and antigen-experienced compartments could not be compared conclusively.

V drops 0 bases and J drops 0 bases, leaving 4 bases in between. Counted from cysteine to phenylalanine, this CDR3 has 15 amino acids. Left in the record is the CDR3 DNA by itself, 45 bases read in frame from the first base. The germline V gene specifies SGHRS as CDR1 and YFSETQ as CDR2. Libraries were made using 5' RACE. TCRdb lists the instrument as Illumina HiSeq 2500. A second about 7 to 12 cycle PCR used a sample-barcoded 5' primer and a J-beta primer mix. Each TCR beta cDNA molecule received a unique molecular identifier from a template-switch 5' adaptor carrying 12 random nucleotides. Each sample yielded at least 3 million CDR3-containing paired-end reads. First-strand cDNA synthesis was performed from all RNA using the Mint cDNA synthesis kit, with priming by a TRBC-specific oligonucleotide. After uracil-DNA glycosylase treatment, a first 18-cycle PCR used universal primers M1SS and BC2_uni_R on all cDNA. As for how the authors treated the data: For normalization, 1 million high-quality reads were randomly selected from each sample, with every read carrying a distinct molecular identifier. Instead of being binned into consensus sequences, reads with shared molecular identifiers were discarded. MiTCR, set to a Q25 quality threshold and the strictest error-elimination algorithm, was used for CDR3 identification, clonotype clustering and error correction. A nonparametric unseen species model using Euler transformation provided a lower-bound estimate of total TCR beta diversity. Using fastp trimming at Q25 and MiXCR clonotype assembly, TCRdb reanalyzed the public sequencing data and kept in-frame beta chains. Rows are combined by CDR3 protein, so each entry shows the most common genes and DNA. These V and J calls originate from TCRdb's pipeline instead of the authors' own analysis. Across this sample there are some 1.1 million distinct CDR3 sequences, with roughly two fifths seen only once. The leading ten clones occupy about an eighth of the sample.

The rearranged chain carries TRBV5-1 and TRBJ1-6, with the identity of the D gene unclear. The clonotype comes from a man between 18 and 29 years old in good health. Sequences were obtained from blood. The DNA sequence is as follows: TGCGCCAGCAGCTTGGAAAGCTCCTATAATTCACCCCTCCACTTT. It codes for CASSLESSYNSPLHF.